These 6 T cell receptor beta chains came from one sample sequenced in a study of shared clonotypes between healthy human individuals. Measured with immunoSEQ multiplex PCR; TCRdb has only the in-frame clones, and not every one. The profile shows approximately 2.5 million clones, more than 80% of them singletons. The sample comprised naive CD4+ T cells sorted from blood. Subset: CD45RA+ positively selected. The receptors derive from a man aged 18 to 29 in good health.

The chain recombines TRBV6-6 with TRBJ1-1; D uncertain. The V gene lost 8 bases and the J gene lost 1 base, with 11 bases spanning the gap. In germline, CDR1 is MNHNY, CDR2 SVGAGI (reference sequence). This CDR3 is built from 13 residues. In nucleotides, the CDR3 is TGTGCCAGCCGTTGGGGAACGAACACTGAAGCTTTCTTT. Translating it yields CASRWGTNTEAFF.

CDR3 DNA sequence: TGTGCCAGCAACCCCTCGCAGGGAAACTACGAGCAGTACTTC. Protein: CASNPSQGNYEQYF. The chain uses TRBV7-9 and TRBJ2-7; perhaps TRBD1 as D (5 bases). Germline loops: CDR1 SEHNR, CDR2 FQNEAQ (reference sequence). Trimming removed 7 bases at V and 3 bases at J, with 16 bases between. The CDR3 is 14 amino acids.

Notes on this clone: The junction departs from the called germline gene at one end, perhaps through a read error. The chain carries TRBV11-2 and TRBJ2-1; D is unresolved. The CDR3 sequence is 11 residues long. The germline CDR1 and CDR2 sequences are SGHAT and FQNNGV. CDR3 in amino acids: CASSLDYEEFF. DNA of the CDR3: TGTGCCAGCAGCTTAGATTATGAGGAGTTCTTC.

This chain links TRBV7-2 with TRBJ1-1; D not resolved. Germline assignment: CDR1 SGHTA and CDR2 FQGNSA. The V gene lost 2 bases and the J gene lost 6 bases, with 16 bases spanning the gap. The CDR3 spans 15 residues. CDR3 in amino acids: CASSLLGQTPSEAFF. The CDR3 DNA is TGTGCCAGCAGCTTATTAGGGCAGACCCCCTCTGAAGCTTTCTTT.

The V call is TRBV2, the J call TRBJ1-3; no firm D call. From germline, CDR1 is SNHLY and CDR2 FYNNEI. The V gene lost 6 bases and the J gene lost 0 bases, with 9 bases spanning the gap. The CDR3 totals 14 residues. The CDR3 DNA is TGTGCCAGCAGGGAGGAGAGCTCTGGAAACACCATATATTTT. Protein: CASREESSGNTIYF.

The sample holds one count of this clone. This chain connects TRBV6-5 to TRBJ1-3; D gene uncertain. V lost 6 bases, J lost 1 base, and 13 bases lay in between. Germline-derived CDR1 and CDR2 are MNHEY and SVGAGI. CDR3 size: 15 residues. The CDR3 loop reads CASSPDGGSGNTIYF. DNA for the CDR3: TGTGCCAGCAGCCCGGACGGAGGGTCTGGAAACACCATATATTTT.